Given below is one T cell receptor beta chain in context. No antigen is known for it. This entry belongs to a study of shared clonotypes between healthy human individuals. Once extracted for a subset, genomic DNA was divided evenly among several immunoSEQ plates. In the source study's methods: As immunoSEQ supplied junction-only sequences (without quality scores), filtering differed. Sequencing used immunoSEQ multiplex PCR; TCRdb keeps in-frame clones, though not all of them. Clonal size and the V and J genes are those of that table, whereas D and trimming came from the DNA. This sample has about 580,000 clones; about 98% occur once, and the top ten carry 0.3%. Study conclusions and caveats: Sequencing of the sorted subsets was shown by rarefaction to be incomplete despite large depth.

The trim removed 0 bases at V and 5 bases at J, leaving 5 bases unmatched. The CDR3 has 16 amino acids. Germline CDR1 and CDR2: MNHNY and SVGAGI (reference sequence). Terminally differentiated effector memory CD45RA+ cells were left out of the naive CD8 fraction, which was CD45RO-negative and positively selected for CCR7. Donors were healthy HIV-negative adults without recent acute infections or vaccinations. The sequencing input was naive CD8+ T cells sorted from blood. The chain combines TRBV6-6 with TRBJ1-5; 9 bases agree with TRBD1. The sequence was obtained from a man aged 25-40 years in good health. The CDR3 reads CASSYSWDRADQPQHF. In DNA form, the CDR3 reads TGTGCCAGCAGTTACTCCTGGGACAGGGCTGATCAGCCCCAGCATTTT.